This entry features one T cell receptor beta chain sequence. CDR1 is SQVTM and CDR2 is ANQGSEA in the germline V gene. This CDR3 spans 15 amino acids. V lost 1 base to trimming and J lost 7 bases, with 16 bases between them. The source of the sample is a study of patients and donors after allogeneic stem cell transplantation. TCRdb itself ran the RT-PCR reads through MiXCR, one entry per CDR3 protein. The top ten hold roughly 6% of the sample, which has 920,000 or so distinct CDR3 sequences, 18% seen once. Sequences were obtained from blood, either unsorted or a sorted T cell fraction (not recorded which). This chain links TRBV29-1 with TRBJ1-4, with D possibly matching TRBD1 (5 bases). This sequence originates from a human donor who was either an allogeneic HSCT recipient or a stem cell or donor lymphocyte infusion donor (not recorded which). It is not recorded whose cells these are; they may come from a transplant donor. CDR3 DNA: TGCAGCGTTGAAGTCAGGGCGGAATGGGGTGAAAAACTGTTTTTT. Translating gives CSVEVRAEWGEKLFF.